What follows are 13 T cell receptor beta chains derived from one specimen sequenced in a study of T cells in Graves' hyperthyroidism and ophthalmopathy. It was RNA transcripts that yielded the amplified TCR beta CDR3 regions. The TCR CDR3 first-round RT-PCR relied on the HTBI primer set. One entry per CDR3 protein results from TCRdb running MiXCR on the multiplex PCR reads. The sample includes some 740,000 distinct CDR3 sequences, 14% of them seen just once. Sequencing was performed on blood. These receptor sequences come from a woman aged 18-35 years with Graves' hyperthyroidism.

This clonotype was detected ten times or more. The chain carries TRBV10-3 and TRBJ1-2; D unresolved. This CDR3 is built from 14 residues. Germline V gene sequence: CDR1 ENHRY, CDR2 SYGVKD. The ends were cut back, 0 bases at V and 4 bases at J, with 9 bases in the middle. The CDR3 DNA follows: TGTGCCATCAGTGAGTCGACTGGACCCTATGGCTACACCTTC. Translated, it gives CAISESTGPYGYTF.

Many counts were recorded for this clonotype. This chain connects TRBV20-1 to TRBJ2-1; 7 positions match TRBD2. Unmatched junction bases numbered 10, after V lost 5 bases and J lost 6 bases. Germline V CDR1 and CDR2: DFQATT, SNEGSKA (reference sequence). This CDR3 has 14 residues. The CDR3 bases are TGCAGTGCTGAGCGAGCGGGAAAGAGCAATGAGCAGTTCTTC. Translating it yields CSAERAGKSNEQFF.

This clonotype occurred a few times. The CDR3 region is CASSDRALGVVSSTDTQYF. The CDR3 bases are TGTGCCAGCAGTGATCGGGCCTTAGGGGTGGTATCTAGCACAGATACGCAGTATTTT. The rearrangement links TRBV25-1 to TRBJ2-3; tentative D call: TRBD1 (5 bases). Trimming left V 3 bases short and J 0 bases short, with 22 bases between. Germline CDR1 reads MGHDK; CDR2 reads SYGVNS. This CDR3 comprises 19 residues.

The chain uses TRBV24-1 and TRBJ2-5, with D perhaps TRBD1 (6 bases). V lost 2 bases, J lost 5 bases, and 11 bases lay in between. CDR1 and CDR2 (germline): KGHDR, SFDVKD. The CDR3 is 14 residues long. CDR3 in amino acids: CATSDSWGRETQYF. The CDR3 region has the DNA TGTGCCACCAGTGATTCTTGGGGGCGCGAGACCCAGTACTTC.

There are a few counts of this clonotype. The CDR3 is CSATDQVLLYEKLFF. The DNA of the CDR3 is TGCAGTGCGACAGACCAAGTACTCTTATATGAAAAACTGTTTTTT. The rearrangement uses TRBV20-1 and TRBJ1-4; maybe TRBD1 (5 bases). V lost 6 bases and J 6 bases, leaving 20 bases between the germline ends. The CDR3 is 15 amino acids. Per the germline V gene, CDR1 is DFQATT and CDR2 is SNEGSKA (reference sequence).

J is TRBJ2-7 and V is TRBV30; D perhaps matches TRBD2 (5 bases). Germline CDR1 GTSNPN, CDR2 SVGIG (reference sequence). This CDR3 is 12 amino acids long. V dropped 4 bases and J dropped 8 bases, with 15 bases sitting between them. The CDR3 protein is CAWIELDDKQYF. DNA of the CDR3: TGTGCCTGGATAGAACTAGATGATAAGCAGTACTTC. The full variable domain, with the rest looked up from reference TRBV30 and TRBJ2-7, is SQTIHQWPATLVQPVGSPLSLECTVEGTSNPNLYWYRQAAGRGLQLLFYSVGIGQISSEVPQNLSASRPQDRQFILSSKKLLLSDSGFYLCAWIELDDKQYFGPGTRLTVT.

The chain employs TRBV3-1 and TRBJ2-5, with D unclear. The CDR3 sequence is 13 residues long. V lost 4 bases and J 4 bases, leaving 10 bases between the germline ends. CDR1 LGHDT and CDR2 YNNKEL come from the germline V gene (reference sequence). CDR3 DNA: TGTGCCAGCAGCCCAATAAACCCAGAGACCCAGTACTTC. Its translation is CASSPINPETQYF.

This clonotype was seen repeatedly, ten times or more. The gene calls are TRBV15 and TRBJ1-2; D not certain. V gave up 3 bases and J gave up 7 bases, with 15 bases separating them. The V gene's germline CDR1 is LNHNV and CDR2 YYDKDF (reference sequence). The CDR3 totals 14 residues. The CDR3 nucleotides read TGTGCCACCAGCAGCTACCGCAAAGGAGGTGGCTACACCTTC. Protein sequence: CATSSYRKGGGYTF.

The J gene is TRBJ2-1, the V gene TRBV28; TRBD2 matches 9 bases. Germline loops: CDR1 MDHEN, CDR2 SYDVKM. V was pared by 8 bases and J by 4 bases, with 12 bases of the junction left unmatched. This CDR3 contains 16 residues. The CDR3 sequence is CASSSVTSGLYNEQFF. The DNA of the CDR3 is TGTGCCAGCTCCTCGGTAACTAGCGGGCTGTACAATGAGCAGTTCTTC.

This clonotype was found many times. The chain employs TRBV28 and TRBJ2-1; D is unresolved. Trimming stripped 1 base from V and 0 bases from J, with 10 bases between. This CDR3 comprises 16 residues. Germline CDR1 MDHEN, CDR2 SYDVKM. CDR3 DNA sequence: TGTGCCAGCAGTTTATATGAGCTTAGCTCCTACAATGAGCAGTTCTTC. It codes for CASSLYELSSYNEQFF.

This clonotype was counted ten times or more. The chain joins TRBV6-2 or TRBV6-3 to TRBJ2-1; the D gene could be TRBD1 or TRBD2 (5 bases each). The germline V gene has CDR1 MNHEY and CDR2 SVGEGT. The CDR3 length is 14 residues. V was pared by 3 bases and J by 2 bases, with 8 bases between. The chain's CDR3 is CASSYGDPYNEQFF. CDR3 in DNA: TGTGCCAGCAGTTATGGGGACCCCTACAATGAGCAGTTCTTC.

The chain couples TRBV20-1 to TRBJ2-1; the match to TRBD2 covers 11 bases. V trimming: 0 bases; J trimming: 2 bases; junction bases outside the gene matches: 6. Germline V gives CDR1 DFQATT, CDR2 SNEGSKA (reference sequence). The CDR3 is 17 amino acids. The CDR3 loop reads CSARDPLAGGAYNEQFF. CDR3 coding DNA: TGCAGTGCTAGAGATCCCCTAGCGGGAGGAGCCTACAATGAGCAGTTCTTC.

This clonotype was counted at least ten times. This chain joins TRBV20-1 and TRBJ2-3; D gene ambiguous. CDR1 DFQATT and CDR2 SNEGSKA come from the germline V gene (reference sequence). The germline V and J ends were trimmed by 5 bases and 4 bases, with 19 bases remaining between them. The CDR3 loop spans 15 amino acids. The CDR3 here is CSASIAQLEADTQYF. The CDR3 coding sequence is TGCAGTGCTTCCATCGCCCAGCTTGAGGCAGATACGCAGTATTTT.